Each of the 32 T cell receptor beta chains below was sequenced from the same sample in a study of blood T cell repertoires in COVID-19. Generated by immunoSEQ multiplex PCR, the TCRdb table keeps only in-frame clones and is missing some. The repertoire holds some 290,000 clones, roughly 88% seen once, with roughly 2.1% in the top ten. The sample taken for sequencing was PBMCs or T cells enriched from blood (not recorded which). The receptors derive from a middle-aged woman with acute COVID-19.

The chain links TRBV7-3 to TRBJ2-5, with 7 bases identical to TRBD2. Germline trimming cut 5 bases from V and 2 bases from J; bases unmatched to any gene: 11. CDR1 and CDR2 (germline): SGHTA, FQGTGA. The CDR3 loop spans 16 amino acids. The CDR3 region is CASSEGGGAPQETQYF. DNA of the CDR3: TGTGCCAGCAGCGAGGGCGGGGGAGCGCCACAAGAGACCCAGTACTTC. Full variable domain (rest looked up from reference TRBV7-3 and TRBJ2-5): GAGVSQTPSNKVTEKGKYVELRCDPISGHTALYWYRQSLGQGPEFLIYFQGTGAADDSGLPNDRFFAVRPEGSVSTLKIQRTERGDSAVYLCASSEGGGAPQETQYFGPGTRLLVL.

For the CDR3, the DNA is TGTGCCAGCAGTTTCCCTAGCGGGGGCCAAGAGACCCAGTACTTC. Translation: CASSFPSGGQETQYF. The chain recombines TRBV28 with TRBJ2-5; 10 positions match TRBD2. J was trimmed by 1 base and V by 3 bases; bases with no gene match: 2. Germline V gene sequence: CDR1 MDHEN, CDR2 SYDVKM. The CDR3 covers 15 residues.

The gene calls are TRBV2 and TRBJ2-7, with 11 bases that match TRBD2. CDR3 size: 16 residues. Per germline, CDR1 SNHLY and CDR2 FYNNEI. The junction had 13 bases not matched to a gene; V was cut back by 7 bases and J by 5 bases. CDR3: CASNLAGGLGANEQYF. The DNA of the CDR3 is TGTGCCAGCAACCTAGCGGGAGGCCTGGGGGCGAACGAGCAGTACTTC.

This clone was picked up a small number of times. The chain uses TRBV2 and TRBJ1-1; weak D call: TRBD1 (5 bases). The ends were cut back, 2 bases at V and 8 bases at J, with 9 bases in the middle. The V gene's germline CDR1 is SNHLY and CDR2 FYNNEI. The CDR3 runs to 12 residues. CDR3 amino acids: CASSEWGVEAFF. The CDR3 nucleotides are TGTGCCAGCAGTGAATGGGGGGTCGAAGCTTTCTTT.

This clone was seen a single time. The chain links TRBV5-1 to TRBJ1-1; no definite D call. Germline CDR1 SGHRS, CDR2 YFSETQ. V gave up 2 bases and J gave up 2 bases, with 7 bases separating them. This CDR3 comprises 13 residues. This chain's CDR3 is CASSFTVNTEAFF. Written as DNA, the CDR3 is TGCGCCAGCAGCTTTACAGTAAACACTGAAGCTTTCTTT.

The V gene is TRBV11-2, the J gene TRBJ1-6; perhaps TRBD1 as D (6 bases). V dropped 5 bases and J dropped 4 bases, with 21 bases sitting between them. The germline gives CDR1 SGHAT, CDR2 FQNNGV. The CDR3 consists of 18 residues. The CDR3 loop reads CASSISTPVQGYNSPLHF. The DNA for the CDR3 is TGTGCCAGCAGCATTAGTACCCCCGTGCAGGGGTATAATTCACCCCTCCACTTT.

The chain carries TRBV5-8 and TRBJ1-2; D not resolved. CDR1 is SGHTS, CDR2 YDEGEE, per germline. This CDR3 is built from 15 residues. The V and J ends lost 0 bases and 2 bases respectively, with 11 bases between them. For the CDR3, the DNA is TGTGCCAGCAGCTTGGGTTTGAGTAACAACTATGGCTACACCTTC. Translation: CASSLGLSNNYGYTF.

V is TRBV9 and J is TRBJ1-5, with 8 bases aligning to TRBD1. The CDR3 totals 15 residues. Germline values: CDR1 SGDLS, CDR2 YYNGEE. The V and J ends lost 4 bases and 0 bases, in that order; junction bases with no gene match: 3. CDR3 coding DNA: TGTGCCAGCAGCCGACAGGGGATTAGCAATCAGCCCCAGCATTTT. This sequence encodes CASSRQGISNQPQHF.

CDR3 nucleotides: TGTGCCAGTAACGACAGGGGGCTTTATACTGAAGCTTTCTTT. Translation: CASNDRGLYTEAFF. The chain has TRBV19 and TRBJ1-1; 10 positions match TRBD1. Germline CDR1 and CDR2: LNHDA and SQIVND (reference sequence). The CDR3 covers 14 residues. V was clipped by 7 bases and J by 5 bases; unmatched bases: 7.

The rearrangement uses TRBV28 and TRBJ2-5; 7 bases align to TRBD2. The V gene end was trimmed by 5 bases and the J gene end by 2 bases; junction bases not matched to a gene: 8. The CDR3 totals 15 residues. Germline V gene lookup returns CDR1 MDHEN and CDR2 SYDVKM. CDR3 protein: CASSASSGEQETQYF. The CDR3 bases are TGTGCCAGCAGTGCATCTAGCGGTGAACAAGAGACCCAGTACTTC. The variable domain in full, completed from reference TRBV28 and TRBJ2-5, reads DVKVTQSSRYLVKRTGEKVFLECVQDMDHENMFWYRQDPGLGLRLIYFSYDVKMKEKGDIPEGYSVSREKKERFSLILESASTNQTSMYLCASSASSGEQETQYFGPGTRLLVL.

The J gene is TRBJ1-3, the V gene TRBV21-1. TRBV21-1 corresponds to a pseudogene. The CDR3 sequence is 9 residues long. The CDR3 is CASLDTIYF. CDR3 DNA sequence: TGTGCCAGCCTCGACACCATATATTTT.

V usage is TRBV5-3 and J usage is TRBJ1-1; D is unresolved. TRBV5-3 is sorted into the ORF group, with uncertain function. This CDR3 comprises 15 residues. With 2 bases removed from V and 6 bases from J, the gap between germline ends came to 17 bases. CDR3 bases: TGTGCCAGAAGCTTTAGTGAAGGAGAGACCCCTGAAGCTTTCTTT. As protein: CARSFSEGETPEAFF.

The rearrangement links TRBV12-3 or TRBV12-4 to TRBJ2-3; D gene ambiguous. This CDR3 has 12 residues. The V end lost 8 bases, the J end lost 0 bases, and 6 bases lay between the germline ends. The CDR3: CASARSTDTQYF. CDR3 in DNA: TGTGCCAGCGCGCGAAGCACAGATACGCAGTATTTT.

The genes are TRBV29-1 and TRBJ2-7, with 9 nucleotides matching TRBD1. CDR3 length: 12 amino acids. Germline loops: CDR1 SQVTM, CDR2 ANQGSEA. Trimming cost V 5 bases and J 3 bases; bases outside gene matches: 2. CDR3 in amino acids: CSVRQGDYEQYF. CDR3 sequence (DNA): TGCAGCGTTCGACAGGGGGACTACGAGCAGTACTTC.

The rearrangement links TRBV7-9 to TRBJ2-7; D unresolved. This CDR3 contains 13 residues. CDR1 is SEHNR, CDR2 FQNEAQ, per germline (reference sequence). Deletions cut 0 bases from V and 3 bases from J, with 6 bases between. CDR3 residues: CASSLATGYEQYF. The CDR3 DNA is TGTGCCAGCAGCTTAGCGACGGGCTACGAGCAGTACTTC.

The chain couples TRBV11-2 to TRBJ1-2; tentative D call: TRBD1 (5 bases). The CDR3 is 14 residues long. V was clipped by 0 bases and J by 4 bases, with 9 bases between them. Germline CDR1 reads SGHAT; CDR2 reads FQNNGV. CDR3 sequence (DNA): TGTGCCAGCAGCTTAGAGAGGCAGGGCTATGGCTACACCTTC. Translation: CASSLERQGYGYTF.

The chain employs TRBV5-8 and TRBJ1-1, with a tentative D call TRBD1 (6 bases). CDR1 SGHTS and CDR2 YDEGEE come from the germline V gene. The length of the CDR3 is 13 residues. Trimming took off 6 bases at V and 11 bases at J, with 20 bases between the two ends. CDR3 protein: CASTPVRGAAAFF. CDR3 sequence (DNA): TGTGCCAGCACCCCCGTCAGGGGCGCCGCGGCTTTCTTT.

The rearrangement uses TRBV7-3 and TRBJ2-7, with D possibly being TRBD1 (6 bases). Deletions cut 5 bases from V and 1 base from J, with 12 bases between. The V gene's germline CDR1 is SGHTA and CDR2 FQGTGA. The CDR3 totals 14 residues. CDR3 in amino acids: CASSTHQGSYEQYF. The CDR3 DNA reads TGTGCCAGCAGCACCCACCAGGGGTCCTACGAGCAGTACTTC.

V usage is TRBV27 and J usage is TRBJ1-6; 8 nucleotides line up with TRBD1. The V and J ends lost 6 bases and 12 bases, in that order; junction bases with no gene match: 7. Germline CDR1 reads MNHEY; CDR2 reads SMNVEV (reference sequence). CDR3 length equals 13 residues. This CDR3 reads CASRDTGGRPLHF. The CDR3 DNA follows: TGTGCCAGCAGGGATACAGGGGGGAGACCCCTCCACTTT.

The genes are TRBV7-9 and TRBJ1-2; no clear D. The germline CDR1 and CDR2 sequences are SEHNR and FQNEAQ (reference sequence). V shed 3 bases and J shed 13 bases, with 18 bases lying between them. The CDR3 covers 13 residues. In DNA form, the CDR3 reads TGTGCCAGCAGCTTTTTAACTGCCGGGTGGTGCACCTTC. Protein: CASSFLTAGWCTF. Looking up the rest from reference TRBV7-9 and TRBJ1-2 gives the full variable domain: DTGVSQNPRHKITKRGQNVTFRCDPISEHNRLYWYRQTLGQGPEFLTYFQNEAQLEKSRLLSDRFSAERPKGSFSTLEIQRTEQGDSAMYLCASSFLTAGWCTFGSGTRLTVV.

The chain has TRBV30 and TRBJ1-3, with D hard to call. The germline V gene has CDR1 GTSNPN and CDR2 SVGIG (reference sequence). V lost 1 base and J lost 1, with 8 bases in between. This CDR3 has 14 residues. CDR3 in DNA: TGTGCCTGGAGTGCAGGCGCGTCTGGAAACACCATATATTTT. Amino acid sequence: CAWSAGASGNTIYF.

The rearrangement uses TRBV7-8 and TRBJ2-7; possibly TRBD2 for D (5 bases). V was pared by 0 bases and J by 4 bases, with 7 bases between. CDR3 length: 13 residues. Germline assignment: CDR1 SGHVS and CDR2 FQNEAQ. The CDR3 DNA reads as TGTGCCAGCAGCTTAGCGGGAGTTTACGAGCAGTACTTC. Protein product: CASSLAGVYEQYF. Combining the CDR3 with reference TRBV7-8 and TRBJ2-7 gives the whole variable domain GAGVSQSPRYKVAKRGQDVALRCDPISGHVSLFWYQQALGQGPEFLTYFQNEAQLDKSGLPSDRFFAERPEGSVSTLKIQRTQQEDSAVYLCASSLAGVYEQYFGPGTRLTVT.

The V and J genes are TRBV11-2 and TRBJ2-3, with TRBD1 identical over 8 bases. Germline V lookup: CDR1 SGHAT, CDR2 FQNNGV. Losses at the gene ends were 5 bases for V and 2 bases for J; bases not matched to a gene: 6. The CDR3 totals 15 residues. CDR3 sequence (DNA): TGTGCCAGCAGCCCCAGGGGGCCGGACACAGATACGCAGTATTTT. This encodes CASSPRGPDTDTQYF.

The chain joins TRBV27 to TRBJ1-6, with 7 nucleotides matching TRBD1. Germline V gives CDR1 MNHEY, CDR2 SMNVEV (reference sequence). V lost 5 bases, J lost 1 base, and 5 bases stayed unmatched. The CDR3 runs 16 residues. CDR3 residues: CASSPRQGSYNSPLHF. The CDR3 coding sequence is TGTGCCAGCAGTCCAAGACAGGGATCCTATAATTCACCCCTCCACTTT.

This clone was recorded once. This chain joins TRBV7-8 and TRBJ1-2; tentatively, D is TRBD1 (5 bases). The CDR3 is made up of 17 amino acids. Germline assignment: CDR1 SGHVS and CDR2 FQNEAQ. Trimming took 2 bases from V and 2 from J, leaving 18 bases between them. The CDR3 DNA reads TGTGCCAGCAGCTTACACCGATTATGGGGCAGGAACTATGGCTACACCTTC. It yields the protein CASSLHRLWGRNYGYTF. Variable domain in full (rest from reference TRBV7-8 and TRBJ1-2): GAGVSQSPRYKVAKRGQDVALRCDPISGHVSLFWYQQALGQGPEFLTYFQNEAQLDKSGLPSDRFFAERPEGSVSTLKIQRTQQEDSAVYLCASSLHRLWGRNYGYTFGSGTRLTVV.

CDR3 protein: CASSSTGAYQETQYF. CDR3 DNA: TGTGCCAGCAGCTCGACAGGGGCCTACCAAGAGACCCAGTACTTC. The chain employs TRBV5-5 and TRBJ2-5, with 8 positions matching TRBD1. This CDR3 comprises 15 residues. J gave up 0 bases and V 3 bases, and 4 bases lay outside the gene matches. Germline V lookup: CDR1 SGHKS, CDR2 YYEKEE (reference sequence).

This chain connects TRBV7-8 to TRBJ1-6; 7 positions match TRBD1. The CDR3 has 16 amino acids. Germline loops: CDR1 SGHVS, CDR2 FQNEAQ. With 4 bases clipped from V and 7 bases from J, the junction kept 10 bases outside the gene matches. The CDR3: CASSSPSGTANSPLHF. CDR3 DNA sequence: TGTGCCAGCAGCTCACCTTCCGGGACAGCAAATTCACCCCTCCACTTT.

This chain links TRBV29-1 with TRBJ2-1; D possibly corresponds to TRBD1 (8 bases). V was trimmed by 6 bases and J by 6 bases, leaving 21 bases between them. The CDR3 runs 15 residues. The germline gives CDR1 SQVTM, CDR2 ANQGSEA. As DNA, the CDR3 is TGCAGCGTGGGAGGGGGGCAGGGGGCCCTCAATGAGCAGTTCTTC. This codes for CSVGGGQGALNEQFF.

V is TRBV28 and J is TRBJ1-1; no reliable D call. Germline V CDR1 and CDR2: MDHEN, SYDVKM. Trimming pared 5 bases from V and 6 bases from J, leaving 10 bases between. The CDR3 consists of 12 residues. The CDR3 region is CASSLSVPEAFF. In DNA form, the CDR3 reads TGTGCCAGCAGTCTGAGTGTCCCTGAAGCTTTCTTT.

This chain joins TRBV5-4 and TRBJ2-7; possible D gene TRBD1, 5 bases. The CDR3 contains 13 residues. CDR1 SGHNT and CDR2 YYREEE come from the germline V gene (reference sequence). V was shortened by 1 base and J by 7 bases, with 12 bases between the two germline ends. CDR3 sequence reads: CASSLLGVAEQYF. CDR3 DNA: TGTGCCAGCAGCTTGTTAGGGGTGGCGGAGCAGTACTTC.

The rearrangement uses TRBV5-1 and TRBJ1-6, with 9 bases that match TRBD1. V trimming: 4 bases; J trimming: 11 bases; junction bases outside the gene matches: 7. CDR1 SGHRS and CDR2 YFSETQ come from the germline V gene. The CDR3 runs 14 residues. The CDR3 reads CASSHGQGLAPLHF. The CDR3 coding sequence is TGCGCCAGCAGCCACGGACAGGGGCTGGCACCCCTCCACTTT.

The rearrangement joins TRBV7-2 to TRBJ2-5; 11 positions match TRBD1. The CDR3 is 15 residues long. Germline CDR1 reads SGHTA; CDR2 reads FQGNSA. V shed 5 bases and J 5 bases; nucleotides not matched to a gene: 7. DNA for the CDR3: TGTGCCAGCAGCACGGGACAGGGGGGGATGGAGACCCAGTACTTC. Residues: CASSTGQGGMETQYF. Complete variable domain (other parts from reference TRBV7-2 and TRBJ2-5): GAGVSQSPSNKVTEKGKDVELRCDPISGHTALYWYRQSLGQGLEFLIYFQGNSAPDKSGLPSDRFSAERTGGSVSTLTIQRTQQEDSAVYLCASSTGQGGMETQYFGPGTRLLVL.